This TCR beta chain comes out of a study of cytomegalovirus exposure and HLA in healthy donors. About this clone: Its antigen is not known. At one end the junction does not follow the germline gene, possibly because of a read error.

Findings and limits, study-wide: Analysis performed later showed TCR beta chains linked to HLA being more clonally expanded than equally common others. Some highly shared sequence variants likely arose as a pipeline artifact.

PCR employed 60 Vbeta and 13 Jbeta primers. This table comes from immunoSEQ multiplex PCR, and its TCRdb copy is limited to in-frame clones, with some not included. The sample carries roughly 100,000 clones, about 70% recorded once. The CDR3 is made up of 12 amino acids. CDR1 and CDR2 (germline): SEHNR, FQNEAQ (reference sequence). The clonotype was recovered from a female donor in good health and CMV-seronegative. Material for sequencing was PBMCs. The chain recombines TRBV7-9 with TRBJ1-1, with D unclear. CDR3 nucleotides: TGTTCCAGCAGCTTTCCGGGGAATCAAGCTTTCTTT. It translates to CSSSFPGNQAFF.